Each of the 28 T cell receptor beta chains below was sequenced from the same sample in a study of CD8+ T cells in alopecia areata. Sampling of alopecia areata patients yielded lesional scalp punch biopsies as well as peripheral blood. RNA was extracted and reverse transcribed into cDNA as the sequencing template. This table comes from immunoSEQ multiplex PCR, and its TCRdb copy is limited to in-frame clones, with some not included. The sample has about 12,000 clones, about 56% seen once. The sample consisted of skin. These receptors originate from a human donor with alopecia areata.

The chain joins TRBV6-5 to TRBJ2-6; D uncertain. The CDR3 loop spans 11 amino acids. Germline CDR1 MNHEY, CDR2 SVGAGI. The CDR3 is CASGGANVLTF. CDR3 DNA sequence: TGTGCTTCTGGAGGGGCCAACGTCCTGACTTTC.

The chain employs TRBV27 and TRBJ2-1, with D perhaps TRBD1 (5 bases). With 2 bases removed from V and 7 bases from J, the gap between germline ends came to 9 bases. This CDR3 is built from 13 residues. Germline loops: CDR1 MNHEY, CDR2 SMNVEV (reference sequence). In DNA form, the CDR3 reads TGTGCCAGCAGTTTAGAAGCAGGGAATGAGCAGTTCTTC. This codes for CASSLEAGNEQFF.

The chain carries TRBV7-2 and TRBJ1-1; no clear D gene. This CDR3 has 12 amino acids. V lost 2 bases and J lost 11, with 12 bases in between. The germline V gene has CDR1 SGHTA and CDR2 FQGNSA. The CDR3 sequence: CASSLSTARAFF. Written as DNA, the CDR3 is TGTGCCAGCAGCTTATCGACGGCGCGTGCTTTCTTT.

This clone came up a few times. This sequence joins TRBV15 and TRBJ2-3; no definite D call. This CDR3 has 16 residues. CDR1 is LNHNV and CDR2 is YYDKDF in the germline V gene (reference sequence). The V end lost 0 bases, the J end lost 0 bases, and 10 bases lay between the germline ends. The DNA of the CDR3 is TGTGCCACCAGCAGAGAGCCGCAGACTAGCACAGATACGCAGTATTTT. Translated: CATSREPQTSTDTQYF.

A few counts support this clone. The rearrangement joins TRBV11-2 to TRBJ2-1, with D possibly matching TRBD2 (7 bases). In germline, CDR1 is SGHAT, CDR2 FQNNGV. The CDR3 loop spans 15 amino acids. Trimming removed 5 bases at V and 6 bases at J, with 17 bases between. CDR3 nucleotide sequence: TGTGCCAGCAGCCCGGGGGCTAGCGGTTTCAATGAGCAGTTCTTC. This encodes CASSPGASGFNEQFF.

The chain is built from TRBV5-4 and TRBJ1-2, with TRBD1 as a possible D gene (6 bases). Germline CDR1 SGHNT, CDR2 YYREEE (reference sequence). The V end was cut by 4 bases, the J end by 5 bases, with 18 bases between. The CDR3 consists of 15 residues. CDR3 in amino acids: CASSPGAGDQYGYTF. CDR3 in DNA: TGTGCCAGCAGCCCAGGGGCAGGGGACCAGTATGGCTACACCTTC.

V is TRBV11-2 and J is TRBJ2-1; D is possibly TRBD2 (6 bases). Germline CDR1 and CDR2: SGHAT and FQNNGV. The CDR3 is 14 residues long. V dropped 3 bases and J dropped 6 bases, with 12 bases sitting between them. As DNA, the CDR3 is TGTGCCAGCAGCTTGGCGGGGTCAAGCAATGAGCAGTTCTTC. Its protein is CASSLAGSSNEQFF.

The chain recombines TRBV19 with TRBJ2-7; D may be TRBD2 (5 bases). The length of the CDR3 is 16 residues. Germline CDR1 is LNHDA and CDR2 is SQIVND (reference sequence). V lost 4 bases, J lost 2 bases, and 18 bases lay in between. The CDR3 coding sequence is TGTGCCAGTAGTACTCTCTTGGGGATGGGAGCCTACGAGCAGTACTTC. This gives the protein CASSTLLGMGAYEQYF.

This clone was found a few times. V and J are TRBV6-5 and TRBJ2-7; 9 bases map to TRBD1. In germline, CDR1 is MNHEY, CDR2 SVGAGI. The CDR3 runs 15 residues. Trimming at V came to 0 bases and at J to 5 bases, leaving 5 bases not matched to a gene. CDR3: CASSYSTQGADEQYF. Written as DNA, the CDR3 is TGTGCCAGCAGTTACTCGACACAGGGGGCGGACGAGCAGTACTTC.

This sequence joins TRBV9 and TRBJ2-1, with 9 positions matching TRBD2. The V gene end was trimmed by 7 bases and the J gene end by 4 bases; junction bases not matched to a gene: 6. This CDR3 spans 14 amino acids. Germline assignment: CDR1 SGDLS and CDR2 YYNGEE. In DNA form, the CDR3 reads TGTGCCAGCGCGGGGGGGCCGGAGTACAATGAGCAGTTCTTC. Translation: CASAGGPEYNEQFF. Full variable domain (missing parts from reference TRBV9 and TRBJ2-1): DSGVTQTPKHLITATGQRVTLRCSPRSGDLSVYWYQQSLDQGLQFLIQYYNGEERAKGNILERFSAQQFPDLHSELNLSSLELGDSALYFCASAGGPEYNEQFFGPGTRLTVL.

The chain employs TRBV6-6 and TRBJ1-6; D call uncertain. Trimming took off 0 bases at V and 9 bases at J, with 15 bases between the two ends. This CDR3 is 16 amino acids long. CDR1 and CDR2 (germline): MNHNY, SVGAGI (reference sequence). CDR3 nucleotides: TGTGCCAGCAGTTACTCGGGCCACTCTATGGGTTCACCCCTCCACTTT. Its protein product is CASSYSGHSMGSPLHF.

The genes are TRBV4-2 and TRBJ1-2; D is unclear. V was pared by 1 base and J by 0 bases, with 18 bases between. The CDR3 is made up of 18 amino acids. The germline V gene has CDR1 LGHNA and CDR2 YNFKEQ. The CDR3 protein is CASSQAAGKTGTNYGYTF. In nucleotides, the CDR3 is TGTGCCAGCAGCCAAGCGGCGGGTAAGACGGGCACTAACTATGGCTACACCTTC.

This clone occurred a few times. The V gene is TRBV6-6, the J gene TRBJ1-4; D perhaps matches TRBD1 (6 bases). V dropped 5 bases and J dropped 3 bases, with 13 bases sitting between them. Germline CDR1 is MNHNY and CDR2 is SVGAGI (reference sequence). The CDR3 is 15 amino acids. In DNA, the CDR3 is TGTGCCAGCAGTCAACAGGGTTTATCTAATGAAAAACTGTTTTTT. Its protein is CASSQQGLSNEKLFF.

This chain links TRBV7-2 with TRBJ2-1; D gene ambiguous. The germline V gene encodes CDR1 SGHTA and CDR2 FQGNSA. This CDR3 is built from 11 residues. Trimming removed 5 bases from V and 8 bases from J, with 7 bases in between. For the CDR3, the DNA is TGTGCCAGCAGCAATGGTCATGAGCAGTTCTTC. Translated, it gives CASSNGHEQFF.

The genes are TRBV29-1 and TRBJ2-2; tentative D call: TRBD1 (6 bases). The germline gives CDR1 SQVTM, CDR2 ANQGSEA. The CDR3 spans 14 residues. Trimming removed 7 bases from V and 4 bases from J, with 16 bases in between. CDR3 amino acids: CSATHDRITGELFF. In DNA form, the CDR3 reads TGCAGCGCTACACATGACAGGATCACCGGGGAGCTGTTTTTT.

The chain recombines TRBV7-9 with TRBJ2-7; D may correspond to TRBD1 or TRBD2 (6 bases each). This CDR3 region has 16 residues. Germline V CDR1 and CDR2: SEHNR, FQNEAQ (reference sequence). Trimming removed 5 bases from V and 3 bases from J, with 20 bases in between. The CDR3 sequence: CASSPGGGTGSYEQYF. The CDR3, as DNA: TGTGCCAGCAGCCCCGGGGGTGGTACAGGGAGCTACGAGCAGTACTTC.

The V gene is TRBV2, the J gene TRBJ2-3; 12 bases fit TRBD1. Germline loops: CDR1 SNHLY, CDR2 FYNNEI. The CDR3 sequence is 16 residues long. After removal of 7 bases from V and 5 bases from J, the junction contained 10 bases not matched to a gene. This chain's CDR3 is CASNPGTGGLVDTQYF. CDR3 coding DNA: TGTGCCAGCAATCCCGGGACAGGGGGCCTCGTAGATACGCAGTATTTT.

The chain employs TRBV4-3 and TRBJ1-5, with D unresolved. V lost 3 bases to trimming and J lost 0 bases, with 9 bases between them. This CDR3 is 15 amino acids long. CDR1 and CDR2 from the germline V gene are LGHNA and YSLEER. CDR3 loop: CASSHDGNSNQPQHF. The CDR3, as DNA: TGCGCCAGCAGCCACGACGGAAATAGCAATCAGCCCCAGCATTTT.

In nucleotides, the CDR3 is TGTGCCAGCTCCGGACAGGGGGGACCCTACGAGCAGTACTTC. Protein sequence: CASSGQGGPYEQYF. J is TRBJ2-7 and V is TRBV18; TRBD1 agrees at 10 bases. This CDR3 has 14 residues. The trim removed 6 bases at V and 2 bases at J, leaving 4 bases unmatched. Germline V gene data show CDR1 as KGHSH and CDR2 as LQKENI.

The chain is built from TRBV9 and TRBJ2-1; no firm D call. V was shortened by 4 bases and J by 5 bases, with 4 bases between the two germline ends. Germline V gene data show CDR1 as SGDLS and CDR2 as YYNGEE. The CDR3 loop spans 11 amino acids. CDR3 sequence: CASSTHNEQFF. For the CDR3, the DNA is TGTGCCAGCAGCACCCACAATGAGCAGTTCTTC.

The chain is built from TRBV18 and TRBJ1-1; D is unclear. V lost 2 bases to trimming and J lost 0 bases, with 13 bases between them. The germline V gene encodes CDR1 KGHSH and CDR2 LQKENI. This CDR3 comprises 16 residues. The CDR3 loop is CASSPRTQSLNTEAFF. CDR3 in DNA: TGTGCCAGCTCACCAAGAACACAGAGTTTGAACACTGAAGCTTTCTTT.

The V gene is TRBV11-2, the J gene TRBJ2-1; TRBD1 is a possible D gene (6 bases). This CDR3 contains 19 residues. V was trimmed by 4 bases and J by 0 bases, leaving 22 bases between them. The germline CDR1 and CDR2 sequences are SGHAT and FQNNGV. CDR3 nucleotides: TGTGCCAGCAGCTGGCAGGGGCTGGGGCCTGGTAGCTCCTACAATGAGCAGTTCTTC. Encoded protein: CASSWQGLGPGSSYNEQFF.

In its sample, this clone is medium-sized. The rearrangement joins TRBV7-2 to TRBJ1-3; 7 nucleotides align to TRBD1. After removal of 5 bases from V and 4 bases from J, the junction contained 11 bases not matched to a gene. The CDR3 sequence is 16 residues long. The germline CDR1 and CDR2 sequences are SGHTA and FQGNSA. CDR3 sequence: CASSLVTGRGGNTIYF. The CDR3 DNA follows: TGTGCCAGCAGCCTAGTGACAGGGCGAGGCGGAAACACCATATATTTT.

The chain has TRBV5-1 and TRBJ2-1, with unresolved D. CDR1 is SGHRS, CDR2 YFSETQ, per germline. The CDR3 spans 15 residues. The germline V and J ends were trimmed by 3 bases and 0 bases, with 10 bases remaining between them. DNA for the CDR3: TGCGCCAGCAGCTCCGGGTATAACTCCTACAATGAGCAGTTCTTC. Protein: CASSSGYNSYNEQFF.

Judged by abundance, this clone is medium-sized (0.01 to 0.1%). This chain uses TRBV15 with TRBJ1-5; D gene uncertain. The CDR3 is 16 residues long. Germline lookup yields CDR1 LNHNV and CDR2 YYDKDF (reference sequence). Trimming pared 0 bases from V and 1 base from J, leaving 10 bases between. CDR3 loop: CATSRDLMDSNQPQHF. CDR3 in DNA: TGTGCCACCAGCAGAGATCTCATGGACAGCAATCAGCCCCAGCATTTT.

The chain joins TRBV2 to TRBJ1-1, with no clear D. V lost 10 bases and J 1 base, leaving 19 bases between the germline ends. The CDR3 runs 15 residues. Germline CDR1 reads SNHLY; CDR2 reads FYNNEI. The CDR3 sequence: CATTFGRGQNTEAFF. In DNA, the CDR3 is TGTGCCACCACTTTCGGCAGAGGTCAGAACACTGAAGCTTTCTTT.

This clone was observed a handful of times. The rearrangement uses TRBV5-1 and TRBJ2-1; 11 bases match TRBD1. This CDR3 has 16 amino acids. The V gene's germline CDR1 is SGHRS and CDR2 YFSETQ. V dropped 3 bases and J dropped 8; count of bases not matched to a gene: 10. CDR3 DNA: TGCGCCAGCAGCTGGGCAGGACAGGGGGCATATGATGAGCAGTTCTTC. Protein sequence: CASSWAGQGAYDEQFF.

The table lists this clone with a few counts. This CDR3 reads CASSSPQSGFYNEQFF. As DNA, the CDR3 is TGTGCCAGCAGTTCCCCCCAAAGCGGGTTTTACAATGAGCAGTTCTTC. The genes are TRBV28 and TRBJ2-1, with a possible D match to TRBD2 (6 bases). V was trimmed by 4 bases and J by 4 bases, leaving 17 bases between them. The CDR3 extends over 16 amino acids. Germline V lookup: CDR1 MDHEN, CDR2 SYDVKM. The full variable domain, with the rest looked up from reference TRBV28 and TRBJ2-1, is DVKVTQSSRYLVKRTGEKVFLECVQDMDHENMFWYRQDPGLGLRLIYFSYDVKMKEKGDIPEGYSVSREKKERFSLILESASTNQTSMYLCASSSPQSGFYNEQFFGPGTRLTVL.